This is a list of T cell receptor beta chains from one sample in a study of metastatic and nonmetastatic thyroid tumors. TCRdb re-called the PCR reads through MiXCR. The data show about 13,000 clones, around 25% seen once. The sample comprised blood. The receptor set was obtained from a male donor with papillary thyroid cancer or a benign thyroid nodule (not recorded which). Some clones in this sample may be carry-over from other donors' samples. The CDR3 runs from the conserved cysteine through the conserved F or W. Each record gives: J gene, clone size, V gene, D gene, CDR3 protein, CDR3 DNA. A D gene is named only where the DNA matches it firmly. The size of a clone is reported for some rows only, either as once, few or many, or as a class for expanded clones.

TRBJ1-1	.	TRBV2	.	CASSTGTEAFF	TGTGCCAGCAGTACGGGGACTGAAGCTTTCTTT
TRBJ2-7	.	TRBV20-1	TRBD2	CSARDVLAGIYEQYF	TGCAGTGCTAGAGATGTACTAGCGGGAATCTACGAGCAGTACTTC
TRBJ2-2	many	TRBV13	.	CASSRNGGELFF	TGTGCCAGCAGCCGTAATGGAGGGGAGCTGTTTTTT
TRBJ2-3	few	TRBV27	TRBD1	CASKPGQGTDTQYF	TGTGCCAGCAAACCGGGACAGGGAACAGATACGCAGTATTTT
TRBJ1-5	few	TRBV12-3/TRBV12-4	.	CASRSGAPVGNQPQHF	TGTGCCAGCAGGTCAGGGGCTCCGGTGGGCAATCAGCCCCAGCATTTT
TRBJ2-7	few	TRBV19	TRBD2	CASSTYGTTYEQYF	TGTGCCAGTAGTACCTACGGGACTACCTACGAGCAGTACTTC
TRBJ2-3	medium-sized	TRBV12-3/TRBV12-4	.	CASGYTDTQYF	TGTGCCAGCGGGTACACAGATACGCAGTATTTT
TRBJ2-7	.	TRBV6-2/TRBV6-3	.	CASSYENEQYF	TGTGCCAGCAGTTATGAAAACGAGCAGTACTTC
TRBJ2-7	.	TRBV20-1	.	CSARGAGPYEQYF	TGCAGTGCTAGAGGGGCAGGCCCCTACGAGCAGTACTTC
TRBJ2-7	few	TRBV2	.	CASSSGTPYEQYF	TGTGCCAGCAGTTCCGGGACTCCCTACGAGCAGTACTTC
TRBJ2-2	few	TRBV6-1	TRBD2	CASSEGAGETGELFF	TGTGCCAGCAGTGAAGGAGCGGGAGAGACCGGGGAGCTGTTTTTT
TRBJ2-3	many	TRBV7-8	TRBD2	CASSLGLVSTDTQYF	TGTGCCAGCAGCCTCGGACTAGTGAGCACAGATACGCAGTATTTT
TRBJ2-3	.	TRBV6-2/TRBV6-3	.	CASSYFKTGTGDTDTQYF	TGTGCCAGCAGTTACTTTAAAACCGGGACTGGAGACACAGATACGCAGTATTTT
TRBJ2-6	few	TRBV6-2/TRBV6-3	.	CASSYSSGANVLAF	TGTGCCAGCAGTTACAGCTCTGGGGCCAACGTCCTGGCTTTC
TRBJ2-1	.	TRBV20-1	TRBD2	CSARGLAGAGEQFF	TGTAGTGCTAGGGGACTAGCGGGAGCAGGTGAGCAGTTCTTC
TRBJ2-3	.	TRBV18	.	CASSTQDTDTQYF	TGTGCCAGCTCCACCCAAGACACAGATACGCAGTATTTT
TRBJ1-1	.	TRBV2	.	CASRGGGSGNTEAFF	TGTGCCAGCAGGGGGGGGGGCTCGGGGAACACTGAAGCTTTCTTT
TRBJ2-2	few	TRBV6-1	.	CASSSPGTLNTGELFF	TGTGCCAGCAGCTCCCCCGGGACTCTAAACACCGGGGAGCTGTTTTTT
TRBJ2-6	.	TRBV2	.	CASSEPPGANVLTF	TGTGCCAGCAGTGAGCCCCCCGGGGCCAACGTCCTGACTTTC
TRBJ1-5	medium-sized	TRBV9	.	CASSPIPQRNRQPQHF	TGTGCCAGCAGCCCAATTCCTCAACGTAACCGTCAGCCCCAGCATTTT
TRBJ2-1	.	TRBV12-3/TRBV12-4	.	CASSTGTYNEQFF	TGTGCCAGCAGTACCGGGACCTACAATGAGCAGTTCTTC
TRBJ2-1	.	TRBV9	TRBD2	CASSADWSGRVSEQFF	TGTGCCAGCAGCGCCGATTGGAGCGGGAGGGTGAGTGAGCAGTTCTTC
TRBJ2-7	.	TRBV24-1	.	CATSDSSYEQYF	TGTGCCACCAGTGATTCTTCCTACGAGCAGTACTTC
TRBJ2-1	.	TRBV28	TRBD2	CASSPGLVNSEQFF	TGTGCCAGCAGTCCGGGACTAGTAAATTCTGAGCAGTTCTTC
TRBJ1-5	medium-sized	TRBV2	TRBD1	CASSPTGGRQPQHF	TGTGCCAGCAGTCCCACAGGGGGCCGTCAGCCCCAGCATTTT
TRBJ2-7	few	TRBV12-3/TRBV12-4	.	CASSFGIGKGEQYF	TGTGCCAGCAGTTTCGGGATAGGGAAGGGCGAGCAGTACTTC
TRBJ2-7	few	TRBV7-2	.	CASSPNSYEQYF	TGTGCCAGCAGCCCCAACTCCTACGAGCAGTACTTC
TRBJ2-5	.	TRBV7-3	.	CASSLGQQETQYF	TGTGCCAGCAGCCTGGGACAACAAGAGACCCAGTACTTC
TRBJ2-7	.	TRBV2	.	CASSAKGVPLYEQYF	TGTGCCAGCAGCGCAAAGGGGGTCCCTCTCTACGAGCAGTACTTC
TRBJ2-2	many	TRBV6-1	.	CASKGAGDTGELFF	TGTGCCAGCAAAGGGGCAGGGGACACCGGGGAGCTGTTTTTT
TRBJ2-3	many	TRBV19	.	CASSTRAPWDTQYF	TGTGCCAGTAGTACCCGGGCCCCGTGGGATACGCAGTATTTT
TRBJ2-5	many	TRBV20-1	.	CSAWGGARVGMSQETQYF	TGCAGTGCTTGGGGGGGGGCACGTGTGGGGATGTCCCAAGAGACCCAGTACTTC
TRBJ2-5	medium-sized	TRBV5-1	TRBD1	CASSLTDRGRQETQYF	TGCGCCAGCAGCCTAACGGACAGGGGACGGCAAGAGACCCAGTACTTC
TRBJ2-7	.	TRBV12-3/TRBV12-4	.	CASSRTGFEQYF	TGTGCCAGCAGTAGAACAGGGTTTGAGCAGTACTTC
TRBJ2-7	.	TRBV5-6	.	CASSRGTESYYEQYF	TGTGCCAGCAGCCGGGGGACAGAATCTTACTACGAGCAGTACTTC
TRBJ2-1	few	TRBV28	.	CASSLRSGYRDEQFF	TGTGCCAGCTCCCTTCGAAGCGGATACAGGGATGAGCAGTTCTTC
TRBJ1-6	.	TRBV30	.	CAWSIKGPPLHF	TGTGCCTGGAGCATAAAGGGGCCGCCCCTCCACTTT
TRBJ2-1	.	TRBV7-3	TRBD2	CASSPLYSGNRYNEQFF	TGTGCCAGCAGCCCCTTATATAGCGGGAATCGGTACAATGAGCAGTTCTTC
TRBJ2-7	.	TRBV4-2	TRBD2	CASSQGAGGGYEQYF	TGTGCCAGCAGCCAAGGAGCGGGAGGGGGGTACGAGCAGTACTTC
TRBJ1-1	few	TRBV10-1	.	CASSLTPNTEAFF	TGCGCCAGCAGCTTGACACCGAACACTGAAGCTTTCTTT
TRBJ1-4	few	TRBV12-3/TRBV12-4	.	CASSLRQGYEKLFF	TGTGCCAGCAGTTTGAGGCAGGGATATGAAAAACTGTTTTTT
TRBJ2-1	many	TRBV6-1	.	CASSEAPGTYNEQFF	TGTGCCAGCAGTGAAGCACCAGGGACCTACAATGAGCAGTTCTTC
TRBJ1-5	.	TRBV28	.	CASSSRFWSAEDQPQHF	TGTGCCAGCAGTTCGCGTTTTTGGTCAGCGGAGGATCAGCCCCAGCATTTT
TRBJ2-5	.	TRBV6-2/TRBV6-3	TRBD1	CASSPGTGWQETQYF	TGTGCCAGCAGCCCGGGGACAGGGTGGCAAGAGACCCAGTACTTC
TRBJ1-5	few	TRBV12-3/TRBV12-4	.	CASSRIDGNHPQHF	TGTGCCAGCAGTCGGATCGACGGTAATCATCCCCAGCATTTT
TRBJ1-5	.	TRBV20-1	.	CSAKKSGQPQHF	TGCAGTGCTAAAAAGTCGGGACAGCCCCAGCATTTT
TRBJ1-5	few	TRBV19	TRBD1	CASSRGQHYSNQPQHF	TGTGCCAGTAGTAGGGGACAGCATTATAGCAATCAGCCCCAGCATTTT
TRBJ1-1	few	TRBV12-3/TRBV12-4	.	CASSYGQIGEAFF	TGTGCCAGCAGTTATGGACAAATAGGTGAAGCTTTCTTT
TRBJ1-5	.	TRBV30	TRBD1	CAWSVRTGGSQPQHF	TGTGCCTGGAGTGTAAGGACAGGGGGCAGTCAGCCCCAGCATTTT
TRBJ2-3	medium-sized	TRBV20-1	.	CSARSLAGITDTQYF	TGCAGTGCTAGGTCCCTAGCCGGTATCACGGATACGCAGTATTTT
TRBJ2-1	few	TRBV11-2	.	CASSSTGYNEQFF	TGTGCCAGCAGCTCGACAGGTTACAATGAGCAGTTCTTC